The 27 T cell receptor beta chains below were found in one sample sequenced in a study of CD8+ T cells in alopecia areata. Extracted RNA was reverse transcribed, and the resulting cDNA served as sequencing template. Produced via immunoSEQ multiplex PCR; TCRdb's table is partial and in-frame only. This sample has around 120,000 clones, with 30% to 40% found just once. Sequenced: CD4+ T cells sorted from blood. All receptors come from a human donor with alopecia areata.

Only a few counts were recorded for this clone. CDR3 in amino acids: CAWSGRGNQPQHF. The CDR3 bases are TGTGCCTGGAGTGGCAGGGGGAATCAGCCCCAGCATTTT. The rearrangement links TRBV30 to TRBJ1-5; 7 nucleotides align to TRBD1. Germline V lookup: CDR1 GTSNPN, CDR2 SVGIG (reference sequence). The CDR3 is 13 residues long. The V gene end was trimmed by 1 base and the J gene end by 4 bases; junction bases not matched to a gene: 1.

The rearrangement links TRBV5-1 to TRBJ2-7; D gene ambiguous. V gave up 5 bases and J gave up 5 bases, with 17 bases separating them. The CDR3 runs 14 residues. Per the germline V gene, CDR1 is SGHRS and CDR2 is YFSETQ. CDR3 bases: TGCGCCAGCAGGGGTGGAGTACCCCCTCACGAGCAGTACTTC. Translating gives CASRGGVPPHEQYF.

This clone has only a few counts. CDR3: CASSLQGTNYGYTF. CDR3 DNA: TGTGCCAGCAGCCTTCAGGGAACCAACTATGGCTACACCTTC. The V and J genes are TRBV7-2 and TRBJ1-2, with TRBD1 as a possible D gene (5 bases). The germline V and J ends were trimmed by 5 bases and 2 bases, with 12 bases remaining between them. Germline values: CDR1 SGHTA, CDR2 FQGNSA. There are 14 residues in the CDR3. The variable domain in full, completed from reference TRBV7-2 and TRBJ1-2, reads GAGVSQSPSNKVTEKGKDVELRCDPISGHTALYWYRQSLGQGLEFLIYFQGNSAPDKSGLPSDRFSAERTGGSVSTLTIQRTQQEDSAVYLCASSLQGTNYGYTFGSGTRLTVV.

Written as DNA, the CDR3 is TGCAGCGTCCTAATAGGACAGGCCGGGGAGCTGTTTTTT. Translation: CSVLIGQAGELFF. The rearrangement joins TRBV29-1 to TRBJ2-2; 7 bases align to TRBD1. The CDR3 contains 13 residues. Trimming took 6 bases from V and 6 from J; bases not matched to a gene: 7. The germline CDR1 and CDR2 sequences are SQVTM and ANQGSEA.

This sequence joins TRBV5-1 and TRBJ2-3; D gene uncertain. This CDR3 spans 14 amino acids. Germline loops: CDR1 SGHRS, CDR2 YFSETQ. V was pared by 5 bases and J by 2 bases, with 12 bases between. In nucleotides, the CDR3 is TGCGCCAGCAGGGTTGACCTAAACACAGATACGCAGTATTTT. Protein sequence: CASRVDLNTDTQYF. Looking up the rest from reference TRBV5-1 and TRBJ2-3 gives the full variable domain: KAGVTQTPRYLIKTRGQQVTLSCSPISGHRSVSWYQQTPGQGLQFLFEYFSETQRNKGNFPGRFSGRQFSNSRSEMNVSTLELGDSALYLCASRVDLNTDTQYFGPGTRLTVL.

The sample holds a few counts of this clone. V gene TRBV29-1 combines with J gene TRBJ2-3; D not certain. Per the germline V gene, CDR1 is SQVTM and CDR2 is ANQGSEA. Trimming stripped 6 bases from V and 1 base from J, with 11 bases between. The CDR3 is 13 amino acids. This chain's CDR3 is CSVSDGGTDTQYF. CDR3 in DNA: TGCAGCGTATCTGACGGTGGCACAGATACGCAGTATTTT.

The chain recombines TRBV6-5 with TRBJ2-2, with TRBD2 matching 7 bases. J gave up 0 bases and V 10 bases, and 2 bases lay outside the gene matches. The CDR3 contains 13 residues. Germline-derived CDR1 and CDR2 are MNHEY and SVGAGI. In DNA, the CDR3 is TGTGCCACGGCGGGAGCGAACACCGGGGAGCTGTTTTTT. It specifies CATAGANTGELFF.

This clone was seen a few times. The same CDR3 also results from other DNA sequences found in this sample. J is TRBJ1-5 and V is TRBV29-1; D uncertain. The CDR3 runs to 12 residues. From germline, CDR1 is SQVTM and CDR2 ANQGSEA. V lost 5 bases and J lost 4, with 9 bases in between. The CDR3 loop reads CSVREGNQPQHF. The CDR3 DNA reads TGCAGCGTTAGGGAAGGGAATCAGCCCCAGCATTTT.

The rearrangement links TRBV23-1 to TRBJ1-2; D gene ambiguous. TRBV23-1 is known as an ORF, though its function is uncertain. The CDR3 loop spans 13 amino acids. The V gene lost 0 bases and the J gene lost 8 bases, with 10 bases spanning the gap. In DNA, the CDR3 is TGCGCCAGCAGTCAATCCCAGCATGGAGGCTACACCTTC. Amino acids: CASSQSQHGGYTF.

The chain recombines TRBV29-1 with TRBJ2-5; D gene uncertain. Trimming removed 4 bases from V and 2 bases from J, with 11 bases in between. This CDR3 is 13 amino acids long. CDR1 is SQVTM and CDR2 is ANQGSEA in the germline V gene. The CDR3 nucleotides read TGCAGCGTTGGCCAGGTGTTACAAGAGACCCAGTACTTC. Its translation is CSVGQVLQETQYF.

This chain joins TRBV28 and TRBJ2-2, with D uncertain. Per the germline V gene, CDR1 is MDHEN and CDR2 is SYDVKM. V shed 6 bases and J shed 7 bases, with 12 bases lying between them. The CDR3 length is 13 residues. CDR3 sequence: CASSRYTGGELFF. The DNA of the CDR3 is TGTGCCAGCAGCCGATACACCGGCGGGGAGCTGTTTTTT.

The rearrangement joins TRBV4-1 to TRBJ2-2; D gene ambiguous. CDR1 is MGHRA and CDR2 is YSYEKL in the germline V gene. Between the trimmed V and J ends, which lost 2 bases and 5 bases, there was a span of 3 bases. The CDR3 has 12 residues. CDR3: CASSQPTGELFF. The CDR3 DNA is TGCGCCAGCAGCCAACCAACCGGGGAGCTGTTTTTT.

The rearrangement joins TRBV28 to TRBJ2-5; D tentatively reads TRBD1 or TRBD2 (6 bases each). Trimming stripped 6 bases from V and 5 bases from J, with 10 bases between. The CDR3 runs to 12 residues. Germline V gives CDR1 MDHEN, CDR2 SYDVKM. The CDR3 spells CASREGGETQYF. As DNA, the CDR3 is TGTGCCAGCAGGGAGGGGGGCGAGACCCAGTACTTC.

This chain uses TRBV5-1 with TRBJ2-6; D gene ambiguous. The CDR3 totals 16 residues. Germline values: CDR1 SGHRS, CDR2 YFSETQ. Deletions cut 4 bases from V and 2 bases from J, with 13 bases between. This chain's CDR3 is CASSPEGLPGANVLTF. Written as DNA, the CDR3 is TGCGCCAGCAGCCCGGAAGGCCTCCCTGGGGCCAACGTCCTGACTTTC.

This clone has only a few counts. This chain links TRBV30 with TRBJ1-2; 8 bases are a match to TRBD1. With V trimmed by 5 bases and J by 4 bases, 6 bases remained unmatched. This CDR3 region has 13 residues. From germline, CDR1 is GTSNPN and CDR2 SVGIG (reference sequence). CDR3 nucleotide sequence: TGTGCCTGGGTCCGGGACAGGACCTATGGCTACACCTTC. Translated, it gives CAWVRDRTYGYTF. The full variable domain, in which reference TRBV30 and TRBJ1-2 provide the parts outside the CDR3, is SQTIHQWPATLVQPVGSPLSLECTVEGTSNPNLYWYRQAAGRGLQLLFYSVGIGQISSEVPQNLSASRPQDRQFILSSKKLLLSDSGFYLCAWVRDRTYGYTFGSGTRLTVV.

The V call is TRBV2, the J call TRBJ1-5; D uncertain. Germline CDR1 and CDR2: SNHLY and FYNNEI. The germline V and J ends were trimmed by 6 bases and 3 bases, with 6 bases remaining between them. This CDR3 is 12 amino acids long. CDR3 in amino acids: CASRGFNQPQHF. The DNA of the CDR3 is TGTGCCAGCAGAGGGTTCAATCAGCCCCAGCATTTT.

The rearrangement joins TRBV30 to TRBJ2-7; perhaps TRBD2 as D (6 bases). Germline values: CDR1 GTSNPN, CDR2 SVGIG (reference sequence). CDR3 length: 11 residues. Trimming removed 7 bases from V and 3 bases from J, with 10 bases in between. The CDR3 here is CASGLRYEQYF. CDR3 DNA: TGTGCCTCGGGACTTCGCTACGAGCAGTACTTC.

This clone was observed a handful of times. The J gene is TRBJ1-1, the V gene TRBV5-1, with 8 bases fitting TRBD1. The CDR3 is 14 amino acids. In germline, CDR1 is SGHRS, CDR2 YFSETQ. V was pared by 4 bases and J by 5 bases, with 7 bases of the junction left unmatched. The CDR3 DNA is TGCGCCAGCAGCGGCCCCACAGGGGGAACTGAAGCTTTCTTT. Its translation is CASSGPTGGTEAFF. The whole variable domain, remainder taken from reference TRBV5-1 and TRBJ1-1, is KAGVTQTPRYLIKTRGQQVTLSCSPISGHRSVSWYQQTPGQGLQFLFEYFSETQRNKGNFPGRFSGRQFSNSRSEMNVSTLELGDSALYLCASSGPTGGTEAFFGQGTRLTVV.

This clone was seen more than once but under ten times. The chain uses TRBV6-6 and TRBJ1-2, with 8 nucleotides matching TRBD1. There are 15 residues in the CDR3. Germline lookup yields CDR1 MNHNY and CDR2 SVGAGI (reference sequence). The V segment lost 4 bases and the J segment 4 bases; nucleotides outside the gene matches: 8. CDR3 amino acids: CASSSRQGRGYGYTF. The CDR3 DNA reads TGTGCCAGCAGTTCCCGACAGGGGCGAGGCTATGGCTACACCTTC.

This sequence joins TRBV6-6 and TRBJ2-2; no firm D call. Deletions cut 8 bases from V and 0 bases from J, with 10 bases between. CDR3 size: 14 residues. Germline values: CDR1 MNHNY, CDR2 SVGAGI (reference sequence). CDR3 protein: CASLRLANTGELFF. Written as DNA, the CDR3 is TGTGCCAGCTTGCGGCTGGCGAACACCGGGGAGCTGTTTTTT.

The chain recombines TRBV29-1 with TRBJ2-7, with 9 bases lining up with TRBD1. The ends lost 6 bases at V and 7 bases at J; junction bases unmatched: 4. Germline CDR1 SQVTM, CDR2 ANQGSEA. This CDR3 is built from 11 residues. CDR3 sequence: CSVGDREEQYF. Written as DNA, the CDR3 is TGCAGCGTCGGGGACAGGGAAGAGCAGTACTTC.

V and J are TRBV7-9 and TRBJ2-7; D is undetermined. This CDR3 has 13 amino acids. Per germline, CDR1 SEHNR and CDR2 FQNEAQ (reference sequence). V was cut by 5 bases and J by 3 bases, with 11 bases left in between. In DNA, the CDR3 is TGTGCCAGCAGCCCTTATAACGGCTACGAGCAGTACTTC. Protein product: CASSPYNGYEQYF. The variable domain in full, completed from reference TRBV7-9 and TRBJ2-7, reads DTGVSQNPRHKITKRGQNVTFRCDPISEHNRLYWYRQTLGQGPEFLTYFQNEAQLEKSRLLSDRFSAERPKGSFSTLEIQRTEQGDSAMYLCASSPYNGYEQYFGPGTRLTVT.

This clone turned up a few times. The rearrangement links TRBV14 to TRBJ2-7; tentatively, D is TRBD1 or TRBD2 (5 bases each). The germline V gene has CDR1 SGHDN and CDR2 FVKESK. The ends were cut back, 2 bases at V and 6 bases at J, with 8 bases in the middle. The CDR3 totals 12 residues. In DNA, the CDR3 is TGTGCCAGCAGCCAATCCGGGGCCGAGCAGTACTTC. Translation gives CASSQSGAEQYF.

The sample holds a few counts of this clone. The chain recombines TRBV29-1 with TRBJ1-4; no definite D call. In germline, CDR1 is SQVTM, CDR2 ANQGSEA. The CDR3 has 15 residues. Trimming shortened V by 6 bases and J by 5 bases, and 19 bases separated the two germline ends. CDR3 DNA: TGCAGCGTCTCACGTGGACGGTACCGAAATGAAAAACTGTTTTTT. It specifies CSVSRGRYRNEKLFF.

The chain combines TRBV9 with TRBJ2-7, with no clear D. Trimming took 0 bases from V and 6 from J, leaving 16 bases between them. Germline V gene sequence: CDR1 SGDLS, CDR2 YYNGEE. The CDR3 extends over 15 amino acids. The CDR3 region has the DNA TGTGCCAGCAGCGTAGAACCATTCGGCCCTCTCGAGCAGTACTTC. Residues: CASSVEPFGPLEQYF.

This clone turned up a few times. The chain links TRBV7-9 to TRBJ2-1, with 7 nucleotides matching TRBD1. The V and J ends lost 5 bases and 8 bases, in that order; junction bases with no gene match: 9. The CDR3 is 14 amino acids. In germline, CDR1 is SEHNR, CDR2 FQNEAQ (reference sequence). The CDR3 protein is CASSPQGRGDEQFF. CDR3 in DNA: TGTGCCAGCAGCCCACAGGGGCGAGGGGATGAGCAGTTCTTC. Looking up the rest from reference TRBV7-9 and TRBJ2-1 gives the full variable domain: DTGVSQNPRHKITKRGQNVTFRCDPISEHNRLYWYRQTLGQGPEFLTYFQNEAQLEKSRLLSDRFSAERPKGSFSTLEIQRTEQGDSAMYLCASSPQGRGDEQFFGPGTRLTVL.

The gene calls are TRBV5-6 and TRBJ2-3; D is undetermined. CDR3 size: 15 residues. V was clipped by 1 base and J by 5 bases, with 14 bases between them. Germline CDR1 is SGHDT and CDR2 is YYEEEE. The DNA of the CDR3 is TGTGCCAGCAGCTTGAATAGAATGGTTGGAGATACGCAGTATTTT. It yields the protein CASSLNRMVGDTQYF.